One and the same sample provided the 16 T cell receptor beta chains below, sequenced in a study of shared clonotypes between healthy human individuals (dated by TCRdb to the early 2020s). The library was obtained by the immunoSEQ multiplex PCR assay. This immuneACCESS table, as held by TCRdb, lists in-frame sequences with V and J called but not all clones. Of the missing ones, under half trace to an unresolved V gene in checked studies; the others have no known cause. Present in this sample are 2 million to 3 million clones, approximately 93% of which were seen just once. About 0.39% of the sample is taken by the ten largest. The specimen was naive CD4+ T cells from PBMCs. The cell subset or site label corresponds to: CD45RA+ positively selected. The receptor set was obtained from a man aged 18 to 29 in good health. Some clones in this sample may be carry-over from other donors' samples.

Notes on this clone: The sample holds other DNA sequences that translate to the same CDR3. J is TRBJ1-1 and V is TRBV18; D is unresolved. This CDR3 region has 15 residues. CDR1 and CDR2 from the germline V gene are KGHSH and LQKENI. V was trimmed by 0 bases and J by 1 base, leaving 9 bases between them. The CDR3 DNA sequence: TGTGCCAGCTCACCACCCGGACGGTCGAACACTGAAGCTTTCTTT. Protein sequence: CASSPPGRSNTEAFF.

V is TRBV28 and J is TRBJ2-5, with TRBD2 matching over 9 bases. The CDR3 loop spans 16 amino acids. Germline assignment: CDR1 MDHEN and CDR2 SYDVKM. J was trimmed by 5 bases and V by 3 bases; bases with no gene match: 10. The DNA for the CDR3 is TGTGCCAGCAGTTTCAGGGCGGGAGGGCCTCGCGAGACCCAGTACTTC. Amino acids: CASSFRAGGPRETQYF.

The V and J genes are TRBV5-1 and TRBJ2-7; perhaps TRBD1 as D (5 bases). The V gene's germline CDR1 is SGHRS and CDR2 YFSETQ. Trimming stripped 4 bases from V and 1 base from J, with 15 bases between. This CDR3 has 15 amino acids. The CDR3 loop reads CASSLLGRSSYEQYF. The DNA of the CDR3 is TGCGCCAGCAGCCTATTGGGGCGATCTTCCTACGAGCAGTACTTC.

The table lists this clone with a count of one. The chain employs TRBV28 and TRBJ2-1; TRBD1 or TRBD2 may be the D gene (5 bases each). The germline V gene has CDR1 MDHEN and CDR2 SYDVKM. CDR3 length: 16 residues. V shed 5 bases and J shed 0 bases, with 14 bases lying between them. This CDR3 reads CASSTAGTVSYNEQFF. CDR3 nucleotides: TGTGCCAGCAGTACCGCCGGGACGGTCTCCTACAATGAGCAGTTCTTC.

This chain links TRBV11-1 with TRBJ2-2, with D possibly being TRBD1 (6 bases). The CDR3 consists of 16 residues. Trimming pared 5 bases from V and 5 bases from J, leaving 18 bases between. Per germline, CDR1 SGHAT and CDR2 FQDESV (reference sequence). The DNA of the CDR3 is TGTGCCAGCAGCCCGAAGACGGGACATTTAACCGGGGAGCTGTTTTTT. It translates to CASSPKTGHLTGELFF.

The chain combines TRBV28 with TRBJ1-6, with D perhaps TRBD1 (5 bases). CDR3 length: 15 residues. The V end lost 4 bases, the J end lost 3 bases, and 10 bases lay between the germline ends. The germline gives CDR1 MDHEN, CDR2 SYDVKM. CDR3 nucleotides: TGTGCCAGCAGTTCCTCCGGGGGCTATAATTCACCCCTCCACTTT. Encoded protein: CASSSSGGYNSPLHF.

The sample holds a few counts of this clone. Different DNA sequences within this sample yield the same CDR3. The V and J genes are TRBV7-2 and TRBJ1-5; D is unclear. V lost 1 base and J lost 7, with 5 bases in between. The CDR3 spans 12 residues. Germline lookup yields CDR1 SGHTA and CDR2 FQGNSA. CDR3 sequence reads: CASSLDGQPQHF. The CDR3 DNA reads TGTGCCAGCAGCTTAGACGGACAGCCCCAGCATTTT.

The J gene is TRBJ1-2, the V gene TRBV5-1, with 8 bases matching TRBD1. The V and J ends lost 4 bases and 4 bases, in that order; junction bases with no gene match: 6. This CDR3 is built from 14 residues. Germline loops: CDR1 SGHRS, CDR2 YFSETQ. The CDR3 nucleotides are TGCGCCAGCAGCACAGGACAGGGCCCCTATGGCTACACCTTC. Protein product: CASSTGQGPYGYTF.

V gene TRBV7-9 combines with J gene TRBJ2-2; no reliable D call. The germline V gene has CDR1 SEHNR and CDR2 FQNEAQ (reference sequence). The CDR3 totals 12 residues. The germline V and J ends were trimmed by 10 bases and 0 bases, with 6 bases remaining between them. CDR3 loop: CANDPNTGELFF. The CDR3 nucleotides read TGTGCCAACGATCCGAACACCGGGGAGCTGTTTTTT.

The rearrangement joins TRBV9 to TRBJ2-4; weak D call: TRBD2 (5 bases). The germline gives CDR1 SGDLS, CDR2 YYNGEE. The CDR3 extends over 12 amino acids. V lost 4 bases to trimming and J lost 8 bases, with 10 bases between them. CDR3 amino acids: CASSPSGDIQYF. The CDR3 DNA is TGTGCCAGCAGCCCCTCCGGGGACATTCAGTACTTC.

This clone was seen only a few times. V and J are TRBV2 and TRBJ1-5; possible D gene TRBD1, 6 bases. The CDR3 totals 15 residues. Trimming removed 4 bases from V and 5 bases from J, with 15 bases in between. Germline CDR1 reads SNHLY; CDR2 reads FYNNEI. The DNA of the CDR3 is TGTGCCAGCAGTGGATCACCCGGGGGCTATCAGCCCCAGCATTTT. Translated: CASSGSPGGYQPQHF.

The chain couples TRBV5-8 to TRBJ2-5; D uncertain. The V gene lost 0 bases and the J gene lost 1 base, with 16 bases spanning the gap. The germline V gene has CDR1 SGHTS and CDR2 YDEGEE. The CDR3 consists of 17 residues. CDR3 sequence (DNA): TGTGCCAGCAGCTTGGGCGCAGCTCCGACCCTCCAAGAGACCCAGTACTTC. Protein: CASSLGAAPTLQETQYF.

The chain joins TRBV7-9 to TRBJ2-7; D is perhaps TRBD1 or TRBD2 (5 bases each). V shed 3 bases and J shed 6 bases, with 21 bases lying between them. The CDR3 is 16 amino acids. CDR1 and CDR2 from the germline V gene are SEHNR and FQNEAQ (reference sequence). In DNA, the CDR3 is TGTGCCAGCAGCTTTGGCAGGGCGGAGGAGTTGGGCGAGCAGTACTTC. Translating it yields CASSFGRAEELGEQYF.

There are a few counts of this clone. Other DNA sequences of this sample code for an identical CDR3. CDR3 in amino acids: CASSLGYRSYNEQFF. The CDR3 coding sequence is TGCGCCAGCAGCTTGGGCTACAGGTCCTACAATGAGCAGTTCTTC. The rearrangement uses TRBV5-1 and TRBJ2-1, with a tentative D call TRBD1 (5 bases). V was pared by 0 bases and J by 1 base, with 8 bases between. This CDR3 is built from 15 residues. The germline V gene has CDR1 SGHRS and CDR2 YFSETQ.

The J gene is TRBJ2-1, the V gene TRBV5-4, with TRBD1 matching 9 bases. CDR3 length equals 17 residues. Germline V gene data show CDR1 as SGHNT and CDR2 as YYREEE (reference sequence). V lost 1 base to trimming and J lost 8 bases; unmatched junction nucleotides: 13. CDR3 sequence reads: CASSLSSAGTGLDEQFF. The CDR3 DNA sequence: TGTGCCAGCAGCTTGTCGTCCGCCGGGACAGGGCTCGATGAGCAGTTCTTC. The complete variable domain, with remaining parts taken from reference TRBV5-4 and TRBJ2-1, reads ETGVTQSPTHLIKTRGQQVTLRCSSQSGHNTVSWYQQALGQGPQFIFQYYREEENGRGNFPPRFSGLQFPNYSSELNVNALELDDSALYLCASSLSSAGTGLDEQFFGPGTRLTVL.

V usage is TRBV6-1 and J usage is TRBJ2-7; D uncertain. Germline-derived CDR1 and CDR2 are MNHNS and SASEGT. The CDR3 sequence is 15 residues long. V was clipped by 7 bases and J by 7 bases, with 23 bases between them. In DNA form, the CDR3 reads TGTGCCAGCACCACAGTCGAGTCCCTCCTGGAGGAGCAGTACTTC. The encoded protein is CASTTVESLLEEQYF.